Below are 3 T cell receptor beta chains sequenced from a single sample in a study of beta chain features in type 1 diabetes. All of the isolated RNA was reverse transcribed, so expressed TCRB transcripts were sequenced. Some clones are missing from TCRdb's copy, which holds only in-frame ones; the method was immunoSEQ multiplex PCR. The sample contains 65,000 to 100,000 clones, around a third of which appear only once. The specimen was stem cell memory CD4+ T cells from blood. These receptors came from a woman under 30 in good health.

The rearrangement uses TRBV18 and TRBJ2-7; TRBD1 matches at 7 bases. The ends lost 3 bases at V and 9 bases at J; junction bases unmatched: 11. This CDR3 is built from 14 residues. CDR1 is KGHSH and CDR2 is LQKENI in the germline V gene. This CDR3 reads CASSPDRDSRGQYF. CDR3 in DNA: TGTGCCAGCTCACCGGACCGGGACAGTCGCGGGCAGTACTTC.

The gene calls are TRBV2 and TRBJ1-1; maybe TRBD1 (6 bases). CDR3 length: 15 residues. The germline gives CDR1 SNHLY, CDR2 FYNNEI. The V end lost 8 bases, the J end lost 4 bases, and 20 bases lay between the germline ends. CDR3 region: CASYPSGTRATEAFF. CDR3 nucleotides: TGTGCCAGCTACCCCTCCGGGACAAGGGCCACTGAAGCTTTCTTT.

This clone came up a few times. The gene calls are TRBV5-4 and TRBJ1-1, with D hard to call. CDR1 is SGHNT and CDR2 is YYREEE in the germline V gene (reference sequence). The V and J ends lost 3 bases and 1 base respectively, with 4 bases between them. The CDR3 consists of 12 residues. The CDR3 reads CASSSRNTEAFF. In DNA, the CDR3 is TGTGCCAGCAGCTCCAGGAACACTGAAGCTTTCTTT.